The entry below describes one T cell receptor (beta chain). Antigen unknown. Treatment defined: around 19 received Ad26.COV2.S at low or high dose, single or two shots; roughly five received placebo; per-sample allocation not given. After the first vaccine or placebo injection, samples were drawn on day 63. Donation was by an adult aged 18-55 years who was in Boston. This specimen belongs to a study of Ad26.COV2.S vaccination and SARS-CoV-2 variants. As for the study in general: Intramuscular Ad26.COV2.S doses were given once or twice, 56 days apart.

General study points: Vaccine recipients and placebo recipients showed similar non-spike TCR breadth. Reports say spike-specific CD8+ and CD4+ T cell responses covered substantial breadth after vaccination.

Profiling relied on immunoSEQ multiplex PCR, and the TCRdb table lists in-frame clones only, not all of them. This table holds just over 350,000 clones, roughly 81% found once. Specimen: peripheral blood, collected in a trial of Ad26.COV2.S vaccine versus placebo. The source is a person between 18 and 65 years old who received the Ad26.COV2.S COVID-19 vaccine or a placebo.

In nucleotides, the CDR3 is TGTGCCAGCAGCCAAGCCCTAGCGGGGGGGGTAGATACGCAGTATTTT. Translation gives CASSQALAGGVDTQYF. J is TRBJ2-3 and V is TRBV4-2; 12 nucleotides match TRBD2. This CDR3 is built from 16 residues. The trim removed 1 base at V and 5 bases at J, leaving 4 bases unmatched. CDR1 LGHNA and CDR2 YNFKEQ come from the germline V gene.